One and the same sample provided the 25 T cell receptor beta chains below, sequenced in a study of CD8 T cells in ankylosing spondylitis. In TCRdb, the 5' RACE reads were re-called with MiXCR into one record per CDR3 protein. The sample carries some 350,000 distinct CDR3 sequences, around 15% recorded once. The sequenced sample consisted of blood, either unsorted or a sorted T cell fraction (not recorded which). The origin of the receptors is a male donor with ankylosing spondylitis or in good health (not recorded which).

J is TRBJ1-1 and V is TRBV20-1; the D gene is possibly TRBD1 (6 bases). Germline-derived CDR1 and CDR2 are DFQATT and SNEGSKA (reference sequence). The V end was cut by 3 bases, the J end by 3 bases, with 14 bases between. This CDR3 region has 14 residues. For the CDR3, the DNA is TGCAGTGCTAGGGGGGGGGCACCTTACACTGAAGCTTTCTTT. It translates to CSARGGAPYTEAFF.

The V call is TRBV6-1, the J call TRBJ1-1; 9 bases are shared with TRBD1. The CDR3 length is 13 residues. CDR1 is MNHNS, CDR2 SASEGT, per germline. With 5 bases clipped from V and 11 bases from J, the junction kept 9 bases outside the gene matches. The CDR3 sequence: CASSIGTGRKAFF. In DNA, the CDR3 is TGTGCCAGCAGTATAGGGACAGGGCGAAAGGCTTTCTTT.

This clonotype was recorded only once. The genes are TRBV5-1 and TRBJ2-1; 15 bases fit TRBD2. The CDR3 covers 15 residues. With V trimmed by 5 bases and J by 9 bases, 6 bases remained unmatched. The V gene's germline CDR1 is SGHRS and CDR2 YFSETQ. CDR3 in DNA: TGCGCCAGCAGACCCCCGGGACTAGCGGGGGGTGAGCAGTTCTTC. Translation gives CASRPPGLAGGEQFF.

This clonotype turned up a few times. In DNA form, the CDR3 reads TGTGCCAGCAGCTTCTCGGGAGGAACCTCCTACGAGCAGTACTTC. This encodes CASSFSGGTSYEQYF. The chain has TRBV7-9 and TRBJ2-7, with 7 bases matching TRBD2. Trimming cost V 3 bases and J 0 bases; bases outside gene matches: 5. The CDR3 extends over 15 amino acids. CDR1 and CDR2 from the germline V gene are SEHNR and FQNEAQ (reference sequence).

V usage is TRBV4-1 and J usage is TRBJ2-2; 8 nucleotides line up with TRBD2. The V and J ends lost 4 bases and 2 bases, in that order; junction bases with no gene match: 6. The CDR3 totals 16 residues. CDR1 is MGHRA, CDR2 YSYEKL, per germline. CDR3 region: CASSRTGGANTGELFF. The CDR3 DNA reads TGCGCCAGCAGCCGTACCGGGGGGGCAAACACCGGGGAGCTGTTTTTT.

This clonotype was picked up a small number of times. The V call is TRBV3-1, the J call TRBJ1-6; D may be TRBD1 (5 bases). V dropped 0 bases and J dropped 7 bases, with 10 bases sitting between them. This CDR3 is built from 15 residues. Germline CDR1 and CDR2: LGHDT and YNNKEL (reference sequence). The CDR3 reads CASSQEGVLNSPLHF. The CDR3 DNA is TGTGCCAGCAGCCAAGAAGGGGTCCTAAATTCACCCCTCCACTTT.

This clonotype showed up many times. Germline is not matched at one junction end, which may reflect a read error. V is TRBV5-1 and J is TRBJ2-3; 10 bases align to TRBD2. In germline, CDR1 is SGHRS, CDR2 YFSETQ. This CDR3 has 15 residues. The CDR3 bases are TGTGCCAGCAGTTTAGGACTAGCGGGCACAGATACGCAGTATTTT. Protein: CASSLGLAGTDTQYF.

The rearrangement uses TRBV6-5 and TRBJ2-3; 7 bases are shared with TRBD2. The germline V gene has CDR1 MNHEY and CDR2 SVGAGI. The ends lost 3 bases at V and 2 bases at J; junction bases unmatched: 5. This CDR3 has 15 amino acids. The CDR3 is CASSYGGGVTDTQYF. CDR3 coding DNA: TGTGCCAGCAGTTATGGCGGGGGAGTCACAGATACGCAGTATTTT.

The J gene is TRBJ2-7, the V gene TRBV10-2; D tentatively reads TRBD1 or TRBD2 (6 bases each). The CDR3 length is 14 residues. The V and J ends lost 5 bases and 7 bases respectively, with 18 bases between them. Germline CDR1 WSHSY, CDR2 SAAADI. DNA for the CDR3: TGCGCCAGCAGTCCTTCGGGGGCTGTGTGGGAGCAGTACTTC. Protein: CASSPSGAVWEQYF.

This clonotype was detected a few times. The J gene is TRBJ2-1, the V gene TRBV5-1; D unresolved. V was trimmed by 0 bases and J by 3 bases, leaving 7 bases between them. From germline, CDR1 is SGHRS and CDR2 YFSETQ. CDR3 size: 14 residues. CDR3 nucleotide sequence: TGCGCCAGCAGCTTGGGGGATCTCTACAATGAGCAGTTCTTC. Amino acids: CASSLGDLYNEQFF.

The chain employs TRBV7-2 and TRBJ1-5; 9 positions agree with TRBD1. V trimming: 4 bases; J trimming: 2 bases; junction bases outside the gene matches: 3. The CDR3 runs to 15 residues. Germline V gives CDR1 SGHTA, CDR2 FQGNSA. The CDR3 coding sequence is TGTGCCAGCAGCTCGGGACAGGGCCGCAATCAGCCCCAGCATTTT. Protein: CASSSGQGRNQPQHF.

This clonotype has just a few counts. The chain couples TRBV9 to TRBJ1-1, with D possibly TRBD1 on 5 matching bases. CDR1 and CDR2 from the germline V gene are SGDLS and YYNGEE. V was clipped by 2 bases and J by 4 bases, with 15 bases between them. This CDR3 spans 15 amino acids. CDR3 DNA sequence: TGTGCCAGCAGCGTCGAAGGGGCGGGGGGCACTGAAGCTTTCTTT. Its translation is CASSVEGAGGTEAFF.

This clonotype has more than one count but fewer than ten. The chain couples TRBV6-6 to TRBJ1-2; possible D gene TRBD1, 5 bases. V was cut by 9 bases and J by 4 bases, with 9 bases left in between. CDR1 is MNHNY and CDR2 is SVGAGI in the germline V gene (reference sequence). The CDR3 sequence is 11 residues long. The CDR3 bases are TGTGCCAGTGGACAAGCCTATGGCTACACCTTC. This codes for CASGQAYGYTF.

In its sample, this clonotype was seen a few times. This rearrangement joins TRBV7-9 to TRBJ1-1; D unresolved. With 5 bases removed from V and 8 bases from J, the gap between germline ends came to 12 bases. The CDR3 contains 12 residues. The germline gives CDR1 SEHNR, CDR2 FQNEAQ (reference sequence). Written as DNA, the CDR3 is TGTGCCAGCAGCCCCGGAGTAGGAGAAGCTTTCTTT. It translates to CASSPGVGEAFF.

The chain uses TRBV18 and TRBJ1-5; 11 positions match TRBD1. This CDR3 has 15 residues. Germline V lookup: CDR1 KGHSH, CDR2 LQKENI. V trimming: 3 bases; J trimming: 3 bases; junction bases outside the gene matches: 1. The CDR3 here is CASSPGQGVNQPQHF. The CDR3 nucleotides read TGTGCCAGCTCACCGGGACAGGGGGTCAATCAGCCCCAGCATTTT. Looking up the rest from reference TRBV18 and TRBJ1-5 gives the full variable domain: NAGVMQNPRHLVRRRGQEARLRCSPMKGHSHVYWYRQLPEEGLKFMVYLQKENIIDESGMPKERFSAEFPKEGPSILRIQQVVRGDSAAYFCASSPGQGVNQPQHFGDGTRLSIL.

This clonotype was picked up many times. The CDR3 spells CASSQGTATDTQYF. CDR3 bases: TGTGCCAGCAGCCAAGGGACAGCCACAGATACGCAGTATTTT. V usage is TRBV4-2 and J usage is TRBJ2-3; D possibly corresponds to TRBD1 (6 bases). The CDR3 has 14 amino acids. The germline V gene encodes CDR1 LGHNA and CDR2 YNFKEQ. Trimming took off 1 base at V and 2 bases at J, with 7 bases between the two ends.

A few counts support this clonotype. The chain combines TRBV7-9 with TRBJ1-6, with D unclear. CDR3 size: 14 residues. Trimming shortened V by 4 bases and J by 5 bases, and 9 bases separated the two germline ends. Looked up from germline, CDR1 is SEHNR and CDR2 is FQNEAQ (reference sequence). Here the CDR3 reads CASSSWVDNSPLHF. The CDR3 DNA reads as TGTGCCAGCAGCTCCTGGGTCGATAATTCACCCCTCCACTTT.

The V and J genes are TRBV12-3 or TRBV12-4 and TRBJ1-2; D call uncertain. The CDR3 covers 13 residues. Trimming pared 7 bases from V and 2 bases from J, leaving 11 bases between. The CDR3 region has the DNA TGTGCCAGCAAACCTGGTACGAACTATGGCTACACCTTC. Its translation: CASKPGTNYGYTF.

The chain employs TRBV5-1 and TRBJ1-1; D remains unclear. The ends were cut back, 2 bases at V and 4 bases at J, with 12 bases in the middle. The germline gives CDR1 SGHRS, CDR2 YFSETQ. The CDR3 is made up of 14 amino acids. The CDR3: CASSFGGPLTEAFF. The DNA for the CDR3 is TGCGCCAGCAGCTTCGGAGGCCCACTCACTGAAGCTTTCTTT.

This clonotype has a single count. The V and J genes are TRBV5-6 and TRBJ2-1, with TRBD1 as a possible D gene (6 bases). Germline lookup yields CDR1 SGHDT and CDR2 YYEEEE. The CDR3 has 15 amino acids. The germline V and J ends were trimmed by 4 bases and 2 bases, with 13 bases remaining between them. The CDR3 reads CASSRTVGPYNEQFF. The CDR3 bases are TGTGCCAGCAGCCGGACAGTCGGCCCCTACAATGAGCAGTTCTTC.

J is TRBJ2-1 and V is TRBV7-7, with D possibly TRBD2 on 6 matching bases. The CDR3 consists of 15 residues. Germline V gene sequence: CDR1 SSHAT, CDR2 FNYEAQ (reference sequence). V was trimmed by 6 bases and J by 4 bases, leaving 16 bases between them. CDR3 loop: CASSQTRGGYNEQFF. In nucleotides, the CDR3 is TGTGCCAGCAGTCAGACGCGGGGAGGTTACAATGAGCAGTTCTTC.

The rearrangement links TRBV24-1 to TRBJ2-3; D is possibly TRBD1 (6 bases). Trimming pared 3 bases from V and 6 bases from J, leaving 6 bases between. This CDR3 spans 12 amino acids. Germline-derived CDR1 and CDR2 are KGHDR and SFDVKD. The CDR3, as DNA: TGTGCCACCAGTGATAGGGGGGATACGCAGTATTTT. As protein: CATSDRGDTQYF.

This clonotype was recorded many times. CDR3 in DNA: TGCAGCGCCCAGACTCGGTACGAGCAGTACTTC. Its translation is CSAQTRYEQYF. This rearrangement joins TRBV29-1 to TRBJ2-7; D is undetermined. This CDR3 has 11 residues. CDR1 and CDR2 from the germline V gene are SQVTM and ANQGSEA. V gave up 7 bases and J gave up 4 bases, with 11 bases separating them.

The CDR3 loop is CASSRVGLKENIQYF. The CDR3 bases are TGCGCCAGCAGCCGAGTGGGCCTTAAGGAGAACATTCAGTACTTC. The chain uses TRBV4-1 and TRBJ2-4; no reliable D call. The ends were cut back, 4 bases at V and 7 bases at J, with 17 bases in the middle. The germline V gene has CDR1 MGHRA and CDR2 YSYEKL. The CDR3 sequence is 15 residues long.

As concerns this clonotype: At one of its ends the junction is not consistent with the germline gene, which may arise from a read error. This chain uses TRBV3-1 with TRBJ1-1, with a possible D match to TRBD1 (5 bases). Germline CDR1 and CDR2: LGHDT and YNNKEL (reference sequence). This CDR3 has 14 amino acids. The DNA of the CDR3 is TGTACCAGCAGCCAAGGGCAGGGTCGCACTGAAGCTTTCTTT. It yields the protein CTSSQGQGRTEAFF.